This is a list of T cell receptor beta chains from one sample in a study of regulatory and conventional T cells in RAG deficiency. The table came from immunoSEQ multiplex PCR; TCRdb's copy has only in-frame clones and leaves some out. This table holds 9,400 or so clones, 80% to 90% found once. This sample also appeared in a second study, on regulatory T cells.

The sequenced material came from Tregs sorted from blood. The receptors were sampled from a human donor in good health. Each CDR3 is given with its conserved first and last residue. A D gene is named only where the DNA matches it firmly. A row's size may be missing; if present it is once, few, many or a size class.

CDR3nt,CDR3aa,d_gene,abundance,v_gene,j_gene
TGCGCCAGCAGCTCCTCGGGACAGGGGATTCAAAAACTGTTTTTT,CASSSSGQGIQKLFF,TRBD1,NA,TRBV5-1,TRBJ1-4
TGTGCCAGCAGCTCCAGAAACCCTGCAACTAATGAAAAACTGTTTTTT,CASSSRNPATNEKLFF,NA,NA,TRBV7-2,TRBJ1-4
TGCGCCAGCAGCTTGGCGCGGGGGGGCGGACGCGAGCAGTTCTTC,CASSLARGGGREQFF,TRBD2,NA,TRBV5-1,TRBJ2-1
TGCGCCAGCAGCCAAGCACGACTAGAGACCACCGGGGAGCTGTTTTTT,CASSQARLETTGELFF,NA,NA,TRBV4-1,TRBJ2-2
TGTGCCAGCAGGGGGACAATAGAAGCTTTCTTT,CASRGTIEAFF,NA,NA,TRBV2,TRBJ1-1
TGTGCCAGTAGTACAGGGATTCCTCTCTATGGCTACACCTTC,CASSTGIPLYGYTF,NA,NA,TRBV19,TRBJ1-2
TGTGCCAGCAGCCGTGGGGAGGGCCGAGATGGCTACACCTTC,CASSRGEGRDGYTF,NA,NA,TRBV4-2,TRBJ1-2
TGTGCCAGCAGCAAAGTGGCCAGGGGGTACGAGCAGTACTTC,CASSKVARGYEQYF,NA,NA,TRBV21-1,TRBJ2-7
TGTGCCAGCAGCATGCACACAGATACGCAGTATTTT,CASSMHTDTQYF,NA,NA,TRBV7-3,TRBJ2-3
TGCAGCGTTGATTGGGGGGATTATGGCTACACCTTC,CSVDWGDYGYTF,NA,NA,TRBV29-1,TRBJ1-2
TGTGCCAGCAGCTTAGCTGGTCCCTCGCCCGAGCAGTACTTC,CASSLAGPSPEQYF,NA,NA,TRBV7-9,TRBJ2-7
TGCAGCGTACAGGCCTATGGCTACACCTTC,CSVQAYGYTF,NA,NA,TRBV29-1,TRBJ1-2
TGTGCCAGCAGCTTATCCCCCCCGACATATAGCAATCAGCCCCAGCATTTT,CASSLSPPTYSNQPQHF,NA,NA,TRBV7-6,TRBJ1-5
TGCAGCGTTGGAATTTGGGGACAGGGAACAGATACGCAGTATTTT,CSVGIWGQGTDTQYF,TRBD1,NA,TRBV29-1,TRBJ2-3
TGTGCCAGCAGCTTAGCGCGGGGCAGCAATCAGCCCCAGCATTTT,CASSLARGSNQPQHF,NA,NA,TRBV7-8,TRBJ1-5
TGTGCCACCAGCAGAGTGGGGACAGGGGTTAACAATGAGCAGTTCTTC,CATSRVGTGVNNEQFF,TRBD1,once,TRBV15,TRBJ2-1
TGTGCCAGCAGCTTAAGAGGGGGTGATCAGCCCCAGCATTTT,CASSLRGGDQPQHF,NA,NA,TRBV7-2,TRBJ1-5
TGTGCCAGCGCAAGGGGTGACTATGGCTACACCTTC,CASARGDYGYTF,NA,NA,TRBV25-1,TRBJ1-2
TGTGCCAGCAGCGCTACGGGACAGCCCCAAAACATTCAGTACTTC,CASSATGQPQNIQYF,TRBD1,NA,TRBV9,TRBJ2-4
TGTGCTAGTGGTTTGGGGAGCCAACGAGAGACCCAGTACTTC,CASGLGSQRETQYF,NA,NA,TRBV12-5,TRBJ2-5
TGCAGTGCTAGGGGGTACAATGAGCAGTTCTTC,CSARGYNEQFF,NA,NA,TRBV20-1,TRBJ2-1
TGTGCCAGCAGCCGGAGCTCGGGGCCCAGCTACGAGCAGTACTTC,CASSRSSGPSYEQYF,NA,NA,TRBV14,TRBJ2-7
TGCGCCAGCAGCTTGGGGGGTGGGCAGTACGAGCAGTACTTC,CASSLGGGQYEQYF,NA,NA,TRBV5-1,TRBJ2-7
TGTGCCAGCAGTTATGGGCCTACCTACGAGCAGTACTTC,CASSYGPTYEQYF,NA,few,TRBV6-6,TRBJ2-7
TGTGCCAGCAGCTTAGCTCGGAACACTGAAGCTTTCTTT,CASSLARNTEAFF,NA,few,TRBV11-2,TRBJ1-1
TGTGCCAGCAGGAACGAAGGCGAGGCCTACGAGCAGTACTTC,CASRNEGEAYEQYF,NA,NA,TRBV12-1,TRBJ2-7
TGTGCCAGCAGTTTGAAAACGACAGGGGGCTATGGCTACACCTTC,CASSLKTTGGYGYTF,TRBD1,NA,TRBV2,TRBJ1-2
TGTGCCAGCAGCTTAGAAATTAGCAATCAGCCCCAGCATTTT,CASSLEISNQPQHF,NA,NA,TRBV7-9,TRBJ1-5
TGTGCCTGGAGCCAACTAGGGGGGATCAAGGGCTACACCTTC,CAWSQLGGIKGYTF,NA,NA,TRBV30,TRBJ1-2
TGTGCCTGGAGCCGTGGTTTGTACACTGAAGCTTTCTTT,CAWSRGLYTEAFF,NA,NA,TRBV30,TRBJ1-1
TGTGCCAGCAGAAAGGGGCCGGGACTAACCTTCGAGCAGTTCTTC,CASRKGPGLTFEQFF,TRBD2,once,TRBV2,TRBJ2-1
TGCAGCGTCCCTCCAGGGGTCCGGTACAATGAGCAGTTCTTC,CSVPPGVRYNEQFF,NA,NA,TRBV29-1,TRBJ2-1
TGTGCCAGCTCACCAGGTGGGGGGCCGAACACTGAAGCTTTCTTT,CASSPGGGPNTEAFF,NA,NA,TRBV18,TRBJ1-1
TGTGCCAGTAGTCGCGCGACTAGCGGCTCCTACGAGCAGTACTTC,CASSRATSGSYEQYF,TRBD2,NA,TRBV19,TRBJ2-7
TGTGCCAGCAGTGTACAGGGGCGGGGTCAGCCCCAGCATTTT,CASSVQGRGQPQHF,TRBD1,NA,TRBV2,TRBJ1-5
TGTGCCAGCAGCTTACCAGCGGGAGGTGAGCAGTTCTTC,CASSLPAGGEQFF,TRBD2,NA,TRBV5-6,TRBJ2-1
TGTGCCAGCAGCTCCACCGGGACAGGGAAAGAGACCCAGTACTTC,CASSSTGTGKETQYF,TRBD1,NA,TRBV9,TRBJ2-5
TGTGCCACCAGCAGCCCGGGACTAGCGGGAACTGGGACCCAGTACTTC,CATSSPGLAGTGTQYF,TRBD2,NA,TRBV15,TRBJ2-5
TGTGCCAGTAGTACAGGGATTATGGTCGATTCACCCCTCCACTTT,CASSTGIMVDSPLHF,NA,NA,TRBV19,TRBJ1-6